These 30 T cell receptor beta chains were all obtained from the same sample, sequenced in a study of shared clonotypes between healthy human individuals. Only in-frame clones appear in the TCRdb table, and some are missing; sequencing was by immunoSEQ multiplex PCR. The table lists 2 million to 2.5 million clones, approximately 95% of them singletons, with approximately 0.4% in the top ten. Sequenced input: naive CD4+ T cells from PBMCs. Subset specified: CD45RA+ positively selected. The receptors derive from a man younger than 35 in good health. Some clones in this sample may be carry-over from other donors' samples.

This chain joins TRBV10-1 and TRBJ2-3; no firm D call. The CDR3 length is 13 residues. V was shortened by 6 bases and J by 2 bases, with 9 bases between the two germline ends. The germline V gene has CDR1 WNHNN and CDR2 SYGVQD (reference sequence). The CDR3 DNA reads TGCGCCAGCAGCGCCCGGGCCACAGATACGCAGTATTTT. This encodes CASSARATDTQYF.

This clone was seen just once. Different DNA sequences within this sample yield the same CDR3. This sequence joins TRBV10-3 and TRBJ1-2; D remains ambiguous. Germline-derived CDR1 and CDR2 are ENHRY and SYGVKD. With 0 bases removed from V and 3 bases from J, the gap between germline ends came to 2 bases. The CDR3 consists of 12 residues. CDR3 coding DNA: TGTGCCATCAGTGAGTCGGACTATGGCTACACCTTC. Amino acids: CAISESDYGYTF.

With regard to this clone: Because the CDR3 is missing its conserved closing phenylalanine or tryptophan, this is likely a read error. Because the CDR3's place on the DNA is in doubt, the DNA is left out and the CDR3 is given as listed by TCRdb. V gene TRBV10-3 combines with J gene TRBJ1-1; TRBD1 is the table's D call, not checked against the DNA. The germline CDR1 and CDR2 sequences are ENHRY and SYGVKD. The length of the CDR3 is 13 amino acids, counting both ends. CDR3 in amino acids: CAISESAGTGLEG.

The chain carries TRBV5-4 and TRBJ1-3; a weak D match, TRBD1 (5 bases). This CDR3 is 15 amino acids long. Germline V gene data show CDR1 as SGHNT and CDR2 as YYREEE (reference sequence). Between the trimmed V and J ends, which lost 2 bases and 6 bases, there was a span of 15 bases. The CDR3 here is CASSLEVGRENTIYF. As DNA, the CDR3 is TGTGCCAGCAGCTTAGAGGTGGGGCGCGAAAACACCATATATTTT.

The J gene is TRBJ2-7, the V gene TRBV29-1, with D perhaps TRBD1 or TRBD2 (5 bases each). This CDR3 comprises 15 residues. Trimming removed 7 bases from V and 5 bases from J, with 24 bases in between. Per the germline V gene, CDR1 is SQVTM and CDR2 is ANQGSEA. CDR3 loop: CSARTDGTAFDEQYF. CDR3 sequence (DNA): TGCAGCGCGAGAACGGACGGGACGGCTTTTGACGAGCAGTACTTC.

The chain carries TRBV28 and TRBJ2-1; 7 bases map to TRBD1. CDR1 MDHEN and CDR2 SYDVKM come from the germline V gene. The CDR3 totals 15 residues. After removal of 5 bases from V and 7 bases from J, the junction contained 11 bases not matched to a gene. CDR3 DNA: TGTGCCAGCAGTCACCGGGGACAGTATCAAAATGAGCAGTTCTTC. Protein product: CASSHRGQYQNEQFF. Looking up the rest from reference TRBV28 and TRBJ2-1 gives the full variable domain: DVKVTQSSRYLVKRTGEKVFLECVQDMDHENMFWYRQDPGLGLRLIYFSYDVKMKEKGDIPEGYSVSREKKERFSLILESASTNQTSMYLCASSHRGQYQNEQFFGPGTRLTVL.

A note on this clone: A junction boundary mismatches the germline segment, possibly from a read error. CDR3 nucleotides: TGTGCCAGCAACTTGGGGCCACTAGCAGCCGGGGAGCTGTTTTTT. This gives the protein CASNLGPLAAGELFF. V and J are TRBV5-4 and TRBJ2-2; D possibly corresponds to TRBD2 (6 bases). The CDR3 is made up of 15 amino acids. CDR1 is SGHNT, CDR2 YYREEE, per germline (reference sequence).

The chain has TRBV5-6 and TRBJ2-5; maybe TRBD1 (6 bases). CDR3 length equals 16 residues. V was shortened by 7 bases and J by 5 bases, with 24 bases between the two germline ends. Germline CDR1 is SGHDT and CDR2 is YYEEEE. The CDR3 coding sequence is TGTGCCAGCGTACGAGGGGGACGGACCCACTCGGAGACCCAGTACTTC. Its translation: CASVRGGRTHSETQYF.

This clone was counted once. The chain carries TRBV5-5 and TRBJ2-2, with D possibly being TRBD1 (6 bases). V lost 4 bases to trimming and J lost 2 bases, with 12 bases between them. Germline CDR1 and CDR2: SGHKS and YYEKEE (reference sequence). CDR3 length: 15 amino acids. In DNA form, the CDR3 reads TGTGCCAGCAGCCTGGGGGCGCTAAACACCGGGGAGCTGTTTTTT. Translating gives CASSLGALNTGELFF.

Details on this clone: The same CDR3 also results from other DNA sequences found in this sample. As DNA, the CDR3 is TGTGCCAGCAGTTTCGACAGCAACTATGGCTACACCTTC. Protein product: CASSFDSNYGYTF. This chain links TRBV28 with TRBJ1-2, with a tentative D call TRBD1 (5 bases). The germline V gene has CDR1 MDHEN and CDR2 SYDVKM. The CDR3 is made up of 13 amino acids. The V end was cut by 3 bases, the J end by 2 bases, with 7 bases between.

Regarding this clone: This sample also contains other DNA sequences that code for the same CDR3. The chain couples TRBV15 to TRBJ1-2; TRBD1 might be the D (6 bases). Germline loops: CDR1 LNHNV, CDR2 YYDKDF (reference sequence). The ends were cut back, 0 bases at V and 4 bases at J, with 9 bases in the middle. CDR3 length: 14 residues. The CDR3 sequence is CATSRDGGPYGYTF. CDR3 nucleotides: TGTGCCACCAGCAGAGATGGGGGGCCCTATGGCTACACCTTC.

The chain carries TRBV5-1 and TRBJ1-4, with D possibly being TRBD1 (6 bases). CDR3 length: 15 residues. Per the germline V gene, CDR1 is SGHRS and CDR2 is YFSETQ. V was pared by 3 bases and J by 7 bases, with 16 bases between. CDR3 bases: TGCGCCAGCAGCTCCTCCGTGGGGGCTGCTGAAAAACTGTTTTTT. Amino acid sequence: CASSSSVGAAEKLFF.

The CDR3 reads CASRITRLADTQYF. CDR3 nucleotide sequence: TGTGCCAGCAGGATTACTAGACTAGCAGATACGCAGTATTTT. The chain recombines TRBV6-1 with TRBJ2-3, with a possible D match to TRBD2 (6 bases). Germline V CDR1 and CDR2: MNHNS, SASEGT. The CDR3 has 14 amino acids. V was shortened by 6 bases and J by 4 bases, with 14 bases between the two germline ends.

The rearrangement joins TRBV5-1 to TRBJ2-3; 7 nucleotides match TRBD2. V shed 0 bases, J shed 5 bases, and the junction held 6 bases outside the gene matches. The CDR3 is 15 amino acids. The germline CDR1 and CDR2 sequences are SGHRS and YFSETQ. The CDR3 nucleotides read TGCGCCAGCAGCTTGGAGGGAGGGCGATTAGATACGCAGTATTTT. This gives the protein CASSLEGGRLDTQYF.

V and J are TRBV27 and TRBJ2-7, with unresolved D. V shed 5 bases and J shed 7 bases, with 12 bases lying between them. This CDR3 is 12 amino acids long. Germline loops: CDR1 MNHEY, CDR2 SMNVEV (reference sequence). The CDR3 is CASSQTRPEQYF. CDR3 nucleotides: TGTGCCAGCAGTCAGACCCGGCCGGAGCAGTACTTC.

V usage is TRBV15 and J usage is TRBJ1-5; D ambiguous. This CDR3 is 15 amino acids long. The ends were cut back, 0 bases at V and 1 base at J, with 7 bases in the middle. From germline, CDR1 is LNHNV and CDR2 YYDKDF (reference sequence). Written as DNA, the CDR3 is TGTGCCACCAGCAGAGATCGCAGGAGCAATCAGCCCCAGCATTTT. Protein product: CATSRDRRSNQPQHF.

Of note for this clone: This CDR3 is also generated by other DNA sequences in the sample. The chain uses TRBV5-4 and TRBJ1-2; TRBD1 might be the D (5 bases). Trimming left V 2 bases short and J 0 bases short, with 8 bases between. The germline CDR1 and CDR2 sequences are SGHNT and YYREEE (reference sequence). This CDR3 has 14 amino acids. In nucleotides, the CDR3 is TGTGCCAGCAGCTTAGACAGTACTAACTATGGCTACACCTTC. Translation gives CASSLDSTNYGYTF.

With respect to this clone: The sample has other DNA sequences that encode this CDR3 too. The chain is built from TRBV7-2 and TRBJ1-1, with D possibly being TRBD1 (6 bases). The CDR3 loop spans 13 amino acids. Per the germline V gene, CDR1 is SGHTA and CDR2 is FQGNSA. Trimming cost V 1 base and J 3 bases, with 6 bases left between them. The CDR3 region has the DNA TGTGCCAGCAGCTTAGACAGGGACACTGAAGCTTTCTTT. Encoded protein: CASSLDRDTEAFF.

This chain links TRBV19 with TRBJ2-7, with TRBD2 as a possible D gene (6 bases). Trimming pared 5 bases from V and 0 bases from J, leaving 23 bases between. This CDR3 is built from 18 residues. Germline V gives CDR1 LNHDA, CDR2 SQIVND (reference sequence). The CDR3: CASSGAATGTFLSYEQYF. In nucleotides, the CDR3 is TGTGCCAGTAGTGGGGCGGCTACCGGGACTTTCCTCTCCTACGAGCAGTACTTC.

This chain connects TRBV2 to TRBJ1-5; 8 nucleotides line up with TRBD1. The CDR3 runs to 16 residues. V shed 7 bases, J shed 2 bases, and the junction held 10 bases outside the gene matches. Germline values: CDR1 SNHLY, CDR2 FYNNEI. DNA of the CDR3: TGTGCCAGCAACAACCCTGGACAGGGCGGCAATCAGCCCCAGCATTTT. Protein: CASNNPGQGGNQPQHF. Based on the CDR3 plus reference TRBV2 and TRBJ1-5, the full variable domain is EPEVTQTPSHQVTQMGQEVILRCVPISNHLYFYWYRQILGQKVEFLVSFYNNEISEKSEIFDDQFSVERPDGSNFTLKIRSTKLEDSAMYFCASNNPGQGGNQPQHFGDGTRLSIL.

This chain links TRBV10-1 with TRBJ2-3, with D perhaps TRBD1 (6 bases). Germline loops: CDR1 WNHNN, CDR2 SYGVQD (reference sequence). The CDR3 is 14 amino acids. Trimming removed 4 bases from V and 2 bases from J, with 10 bases in between. CDR3 residues: CASSAAGDTDTQYF. The CDR3 nucleotides read TGCGCCAGCAGTGCGGCAGGGGACACAGATACGCAGTATTTT.

This chain connects TRBV27 to TRBJ2-7; a possible D gene is TRBD1 (5 bases). Looked up from germline, CDR1 is MNHEY and CDR2 is SMNVEV (reference sequence). V lost 4 bases and J lost 6, with 19 bases in between. The CDR3 loop spans 15 amino acids. The CDR3, as DNA: TGTGCCAGCAGTTCCCTCGGCAGGGCGTCCCTCGAGCAGTACTTC. This encodes CASSSLGRASLEQYF.

J is TRBJ1-1 and V is TRBV15; D is uncertain. V lost 3 bases, J lost 12 bases, and 17 bases lay in between. The CDR3 spans 13 residues. Germline-derived CDR1 and CDR2 are LNHNV and YYDKDF (reference sequence). CDR3 bases: TGTGCCACCAGCAGGGGAGAGAAGCTTCTAACTTTCTTT. It specifies CATSRGEKLLTFF.

This clone appeared once. The rearrangement uses TRBV18 and TRBJ2-1, with no clear D. Germline V lookup: CDR1 KGHSH, CDR2 LQKENI. Trimming removed 6 bases at V and 5 bases at J, with 20 bases between. This CDR3 contains 16 residues. In DNA form, the CDR3 reads TGTGCCAGCTCCCTAACTTGGGCCATAGTCGACAATGAGCAGTTCTTC. Amino acids: CASSLTWAIVDNEQFF. The full variable domain, in which reference TRBV18 and TRBJ2-1 provide the parts outside the CDR3, is NAGVMQNPRHLVRRRGQEARLRCSPMKGHSHVYWYRQLPEEGLKFMVYLQKENIIDESGMPKERFSAEFPKEGPSILRIQQVVRGDSAAYFCASSLTWAIVDNEQFFGPGTRLTVL.

This chain links TRBV11-3 with TRBJ2-5; D might be TRBD1 or TRBD2, each matching 5 bases. CDR1 is SGHNT, CDR2 YENEEA, per germline. Trimming stripped 6 bases from V and 4 bases from J, with 18 bases between. The CDR3 runs to 15 residues. CDR3 residues: CASSTGTSISETQYF. CDR3 DNA: TGTGCCAGCAGTACCGGGACCAGCATATCAGAGACCCAGTACTTC. Based on the CDR3 plus reference TRBV11-3 and TRBJ2-5, the full variable domain is EAGVVQSPRYKIIEKKQPVAFWCNPISGHNTLYWYLQNLGQGPELLIRYENEEAVDDSQLPKDRFSAERLKGVDSTLKIQPAELGDSAVYLCASSTGTSISETQYFGPGTRLLVL.

The chain uses TRBV10-3 and TRBJ1-2, with 8 bases aligning to TRBD1. The germline V gene has CDR1 ENHRY and CDR2 SYGVKD. The CDR3 extends over 15 amino acids. V gave up 4 bases and J gave up 0 bases; unmatched junction bases: 4. The CDR3 region is CAISVGDRPNYGYTF. The CDR3 nucleotides read TGTGCCATCAGTGTGGGGGACAGGCCTAACTATGGCTACACCTTC.

This clone was observed a handful of times. This sample includes further DNA sequences coding for the same CDR3. The chain couples TRBV25-1 to TRBJ1-1, with 7 bases aligning to TRBD1. CDR1 is MGHDK and CDR2 is SYGVNS in the germline V gene. This CDR3 comprises 14 residues. The J segment lost 3 bases and the V segment lost 3 bases, leaving 4 bases of the junction unmatched. The CDR3 protein is CASSDRQGYTEAFF. The CDR3 coding sequence is TGTGCCAGCAGTGACCGACAGGGATACACTGAAGCTTTCTTT. Based on the CDR3 plus reference TRBV25-1 and TRBJ1-1, the full variable domain is EADIYQTPRYLVIGTGKKITLECSQTMGHDKMYWYQQDPGMELHLIHYSYGVNSTEKGDLSSESTVSRIRTEHFPLTLESARPSHTSQYLCASSDRQGYTEAFFGQGTRLTVV.

The gene calls are TRBV5-1 and TRBJ2-7; D tentatively reads TRBD1 or TRBD2 (5 bases each). Germline loops: CDR1 SGHRS, CDR2 YFSETQ. This CDR3 spans 15 amino acids. Trimming shortened V by 2 bases and J by 5 bases, and 17 bases separated the two germline ends. The CDR3 loop reads CASSFPVGEPHEQYF. The CDR3 DNA is TGCGCCAGCAGCTTCCCCGTGGGGGAGCCCCACGAGCAGTACTTC.

The chain's CDR3 is CASRPSGSPYEQYF. The DNA for the CDR3 is TGTGCCAGCAGACCTAGCGGGAGCCCCTACGAGCAGTACTTC. The rearrangement uses TRBV7-9 and TRBJ2-7; 10 bases are shared with TRBD2. CDR1 and CDR2 from the germline V gene are SEHNR and FQNEAQ (reference sequence). V lost 6 bases and J lost 2; bases outside the gene matches: 4. This CDR3 is 14 amino acids long.

The chain links TRBV4-3 to TRBJ1-2, with a possible D match to TRBD1 (5 bases). The germline V gene has CDR1 LGHNA and CDR2 YSLEER. CDR3 size: 17 residues. The V gene lost 0 bases and the J gene lost 2 bases, with 16 bases spanning the gap. For the CDR3, the DNA is TGCGCCAGCAGCCAAGACGGACAACGGAAAGAAAACTATGGCTACACCTTC. Amino acid sequence: CASSQDGQRKENYGYTF.